This T cell receptor (beta chain) was recorded in a study of shared clonotypes between healthy human individuals. TCRdb keeps only in-frame clones here, not all; method: immunoSEQ multiplex PCR. The sample lists around 2.5 million clones, 90% to 95% seen once, with 0.35% to 0.45% in the top ten. The study, taken as a whole, reports: Relative to memory subsets, naive subsets generally showed larger estimated richness. The study sampled only blood, and tissue repertoires likely differ.

The CDR3 consists of 17 residues. The germline V gene has CDR1 SEHNR and CDR2 FQNEAQ (reference sequence). V lost 5 bases, J lost 5 bases, and 14 bases stayed unmatched. Healthy HIV-negative adults without recent acute infections or vaccinations served as donors. Concerning this clone itself: Its antigen is as yet unknown.

This receptor was taken from a man aged 18 to 35 in good health. Some clones in this sample may be carry-over from other donors' samples. The chain couples TRBV7-9 to TRBJ2-5; TRBD1 matches at 10 bases. The sample comprised naive CD4+ T cells from PBMCs. The subset is: CD45RA+ positively selected. Written as DNA, the CDR3 is TGTGCCAGCAGCCTAAACGAGCGACAGGGGGCCGGGGAGACCCAGTACTTC. As protein: CASSLNERQGAGETQYF.